This T cell receptor beta chain was recovered during a study of cytomegalovirus exposure and HLA in healthy donors. Study-wide findings and caveats: Several of the most significant clusters appeared linked to common viral pathogens, based on a later analysis. Evidence from a later analysis indicated that most CMV-associated TCR beta chains looked HLA-restricted.

It was with 60 Vbeta and 13 Jbeta primers that the PCR ran. Sequencing was performed with immunoSEQ multiplex PCR; in TCRdb, only in-frame clones are kept and a portion is missing. The sample includes over 110,000 clones, approximately 82% of them seen just once. V shed 3 bases and J 2 bases; nucleotides not matched to a gene: 9. The CDR3 spans 17 residues. The V gene's germline CDR1 is SGHRS and CDR2 YFSETQ. With respect to this clone: Its antigen is not known.

Specimen: PBMCs. The receptor's source is a woman in her sixties in good health and CMV-seropositive. This chain joins TRBV5-1 and TRBJ2-3; 10 nucleotides align to TRBD2. The CDR3 loop is CASSSGTSADLTDTQYF. CDR3 in DNA: TGCGCCAGCAGCTCCGGGACTAGCGCCGACCTCACAGATACGCAGTATTTT.